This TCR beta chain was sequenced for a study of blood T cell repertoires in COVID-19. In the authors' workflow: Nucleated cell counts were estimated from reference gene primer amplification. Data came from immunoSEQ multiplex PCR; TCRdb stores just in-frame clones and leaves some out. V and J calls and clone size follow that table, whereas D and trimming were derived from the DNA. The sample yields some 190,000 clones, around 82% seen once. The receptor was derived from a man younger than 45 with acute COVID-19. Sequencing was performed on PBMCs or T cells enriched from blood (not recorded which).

The CDR3 DNA reads TGCGCCAGCAGCGACGGGACAGGGGCTACAGATACGCAGTATTTT. Its translation: CASSDGTGATDTQYF. J is TRBJ2-3 and V is TRBV5-1; 10 nucleotides match TRBD1. Germline CDR1 SGHRS, CDR2 YFSETQ. The CDR3 has 15 residues. J was trimmed by 3 bases and V by 4 bases; bases with no gene match: 5. Together with reference TRBV5-1 and TRBJ2-3, the CDR3 gives the full variable domain: KAGVTQTPRYLIKTRGQQVTLSCSPISGHRSVSWYQQTPGQGLQFLFEYFSETQRNKGNFPGRFSGRQFSNSRSEMNVSTLELGDSALYLCASSDGTGATDTQYFGPGTRLTVL.